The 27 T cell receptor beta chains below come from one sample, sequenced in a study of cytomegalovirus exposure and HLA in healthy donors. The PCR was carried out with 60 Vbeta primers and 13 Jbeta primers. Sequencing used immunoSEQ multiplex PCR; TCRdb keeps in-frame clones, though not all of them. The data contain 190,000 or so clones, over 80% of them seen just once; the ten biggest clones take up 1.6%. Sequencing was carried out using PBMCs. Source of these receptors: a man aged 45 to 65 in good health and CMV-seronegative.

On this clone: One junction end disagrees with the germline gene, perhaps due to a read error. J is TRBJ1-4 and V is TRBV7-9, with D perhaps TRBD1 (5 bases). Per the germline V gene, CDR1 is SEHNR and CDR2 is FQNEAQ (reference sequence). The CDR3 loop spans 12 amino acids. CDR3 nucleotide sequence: TGTTCCAGCAGCTGGGGCGCCGAAAAACTGTTTTTT. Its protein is CSSSWGAEKLFF.

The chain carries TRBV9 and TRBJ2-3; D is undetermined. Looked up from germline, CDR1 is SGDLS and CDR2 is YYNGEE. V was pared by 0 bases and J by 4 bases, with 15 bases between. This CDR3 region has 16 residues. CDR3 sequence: CASSVGNLAPSDTQYF. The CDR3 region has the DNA TGTGCCAGCAGCGTAGGAAATTTGGCCCCCTCAGATACGCAGTATTTT.

The CDR3 spells CASSPALATYEQYF. The CDR3 DNA follows: TGCGCCAGCAGCCCGGCGCTAGCGACCTACGAGCAGTACTTC. The J gene is TRBJ2-7, the V gene TRBV5-1; a possible D gene is TRBD2 (6 bases). This CDR3 spans 14 amino acids. The V end lost 4 bases, the J end lost 2 bases, and 13 bases lay between the germline ends. CDR1 and CDR2 from the germline V gene are SGHRS and YFSETQ.

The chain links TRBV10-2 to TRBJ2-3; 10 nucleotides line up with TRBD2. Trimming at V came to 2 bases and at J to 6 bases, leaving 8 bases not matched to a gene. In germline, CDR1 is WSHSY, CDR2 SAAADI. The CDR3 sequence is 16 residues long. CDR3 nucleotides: TGCGCCAGCAGTGAGGGAGGACTAGCGGCCCCGGATACGCAGTATTTT. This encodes CASSEGGLAAPDTQYF.

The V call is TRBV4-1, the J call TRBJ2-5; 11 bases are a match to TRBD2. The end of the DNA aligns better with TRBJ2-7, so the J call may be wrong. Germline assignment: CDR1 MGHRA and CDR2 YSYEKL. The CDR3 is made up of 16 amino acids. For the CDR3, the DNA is TGCGCCAGCAGCCAAGATTCCGGGACTAGCGGCTACGAGCAGTACTTC. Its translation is CASSQDSGTSGYEQYF.

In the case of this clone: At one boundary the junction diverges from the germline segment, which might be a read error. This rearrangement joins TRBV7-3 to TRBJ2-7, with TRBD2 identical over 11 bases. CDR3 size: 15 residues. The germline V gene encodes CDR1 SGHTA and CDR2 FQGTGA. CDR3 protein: CASSITSGSPYEQYF. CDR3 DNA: TGTGCCAGCAGCATAACTAGCGGGAGCCCCTACGAGCAGTACTTC. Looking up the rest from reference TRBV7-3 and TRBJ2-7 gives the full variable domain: GAGVSQTPSNKVTEKGKYVELRCDPISGHTALYWYRQSLGQGPEFLIYFQGTGAADDSGLPNDRFFAVRPEGSVSTLKIQRTERGDSAVYLCASSITSGSPYEQYFGPGTRLTVT.

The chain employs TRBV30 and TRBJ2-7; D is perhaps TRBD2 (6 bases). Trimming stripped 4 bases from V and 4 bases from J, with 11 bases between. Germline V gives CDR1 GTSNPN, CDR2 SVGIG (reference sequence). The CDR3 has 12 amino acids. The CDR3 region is CAWKLGGYEQYF. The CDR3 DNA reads TGTGCCTGGAAGCTAGGAGGGTACGAGCAGTACTTC. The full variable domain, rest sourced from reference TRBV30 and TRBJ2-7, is SQTIHQWPATLVQPVGSPLSLECTVEGTSNPNLYWYRQAAGRGLQLLFYSVGIGQISSEVPQNLSASRPQDRQFILSSKKLLLSDSGFYLCAWKLGGYEQYFGPGTRLTVT.

The chain's CDR3 is CASSSVAGQGNIQYF. In DNA form, the CDR3 reads TGTGCCAGCAGCTCTGTGGCGGGACAGGGAAACATTCAGTACTTC. The chain employs TRBV11-2 and TRBJ2-4; 9 bases match TRBD1. Germline-derived CDR1 and CDR2 are SGHAT and FQNNGV. CDR3 size: 15 residues. The junction had 7 bases not matched to a gene; V was cut back by 4 bases and J by 6 bases.

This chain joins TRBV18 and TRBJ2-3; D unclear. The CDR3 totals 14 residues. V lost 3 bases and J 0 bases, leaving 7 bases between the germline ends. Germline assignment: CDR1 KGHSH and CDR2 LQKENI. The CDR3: CASSPQYSTDTQYF. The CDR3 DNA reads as TGTGCCAGCTCACCCCAGTATAGCACAGATACGCAGTATTTT.

This chain's CDR3 is CASSEGVGLAGPYNEQFF. CDR3 nucleotide sequence: TGTGCCAGCAGTGAAGGGGTGGGGCTAGCGGGTCCTTACAATGAGCAGTTCTTC. This chain links TRBV2 with TRBJ2-1; 8 bases are a match to TRBD2. The CDR3 loop spans 18 amino acids. The V gene's germline CDR1 is SNHLY and CDR2 FYNNEI. Germline trimming cut 1 base from V and 4 bases from J; bases unmatched to any gene: 12.

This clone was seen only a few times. The CDR3 coding sequence is TGTGCCAGCAGTCCGGACAGGGTTAACTATGGCTACACCTTC. Encoded protein: CASSPDRVNYGYTF. V gene TRBV5-6 combines with J gene TRBJ1-2; 8 bases agree with TRBD1. CDR1 is SGHDT and CDR2 is YYEEEE in the germline V gene. V was pared by 5 bases and J by 1 base, with 4 bases of the junction left unmatched. CDR3 length equals 14 residues.

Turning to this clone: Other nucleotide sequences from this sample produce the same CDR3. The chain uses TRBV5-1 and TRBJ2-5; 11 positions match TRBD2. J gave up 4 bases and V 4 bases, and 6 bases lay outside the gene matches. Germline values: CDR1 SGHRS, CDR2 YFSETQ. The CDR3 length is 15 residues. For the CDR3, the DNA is TGCGCCAGCAGCCTGACTAGCGGGGAGGGAGAGACCCAGTACTTC. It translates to CASSLTSGEGETQYF.

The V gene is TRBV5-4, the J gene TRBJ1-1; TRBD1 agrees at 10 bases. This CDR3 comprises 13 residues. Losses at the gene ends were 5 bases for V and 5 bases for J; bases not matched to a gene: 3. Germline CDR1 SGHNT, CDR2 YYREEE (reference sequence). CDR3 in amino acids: CASRAGQGTEAFF. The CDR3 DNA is TGTGCCAGCAGGGCGGGACAGGGGACTGAAGCTTTCTTT.

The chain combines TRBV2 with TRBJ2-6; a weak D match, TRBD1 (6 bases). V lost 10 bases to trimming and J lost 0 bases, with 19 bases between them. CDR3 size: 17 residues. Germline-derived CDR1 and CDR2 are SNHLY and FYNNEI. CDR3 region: CAISPGHVISGANVLTF. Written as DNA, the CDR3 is TGTGCCATCTCCCCGGGACATGTAATCTCTGGGGCCAACGTCCTGACTTTC.

CDR3 protein: CAIRGQTNSPLHF. The CDR3 DNA follows: TGTGCCATCAGAGGACAGACCAATTCACCCCTCCACTTT. The chain combines TRBV10-3 with TRBJ1-6, with D possibly TRBD1 on 6 matching bases. The CDR3 contains 13 residues. Germline CDR1 ENHRY, CDR2 SYGVKD. Deletions cut 6 bases from V and 7 bases from J, with 10 bases between.

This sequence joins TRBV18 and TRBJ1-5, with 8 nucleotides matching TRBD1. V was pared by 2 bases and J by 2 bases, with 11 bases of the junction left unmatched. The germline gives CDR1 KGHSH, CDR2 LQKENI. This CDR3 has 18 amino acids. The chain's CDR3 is CASSPGDRPLYRNQPQHF. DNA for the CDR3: TGTGCCAGCTCACCAGGGGACAGGCCACTATATCGCAATCAGCCCCAGCATTTT.

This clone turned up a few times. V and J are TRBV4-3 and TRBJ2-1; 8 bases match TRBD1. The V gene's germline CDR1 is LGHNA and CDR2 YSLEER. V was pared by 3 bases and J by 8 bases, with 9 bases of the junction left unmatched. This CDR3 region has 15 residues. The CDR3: CASSHGQGESDEQFF. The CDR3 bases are TGCGCCAGCAGCCACGGACAGGGCGAAAGCGATGAGCAGTTCTTC.

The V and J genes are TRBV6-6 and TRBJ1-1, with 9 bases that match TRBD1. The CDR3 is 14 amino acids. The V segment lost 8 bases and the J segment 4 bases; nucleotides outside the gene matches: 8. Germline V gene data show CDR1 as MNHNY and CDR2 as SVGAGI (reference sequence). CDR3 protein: CASLGSGQGTEAFF. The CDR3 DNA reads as TGTGCCAGCCTGGGTTCGGGACAGGGCACTGAAGCTTTCTTT.

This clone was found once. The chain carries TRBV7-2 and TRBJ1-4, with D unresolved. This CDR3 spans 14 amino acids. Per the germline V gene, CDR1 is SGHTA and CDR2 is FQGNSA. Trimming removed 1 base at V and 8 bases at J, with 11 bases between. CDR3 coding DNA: TGTGCCAGCAGCTTAGGTCAGGTTGGCGAAAAACTGTTTTTT. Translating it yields CASSLGQVGEKLFF.

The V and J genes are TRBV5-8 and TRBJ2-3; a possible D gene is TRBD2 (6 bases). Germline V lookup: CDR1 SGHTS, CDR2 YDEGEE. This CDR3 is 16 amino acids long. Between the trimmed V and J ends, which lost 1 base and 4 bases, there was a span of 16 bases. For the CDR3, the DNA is TGTGCCAGCAGCTTGAGGGACTTAACCCGTTCAGATACGCAGTATTTT. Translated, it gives CASSLRDLTRSDTQYF. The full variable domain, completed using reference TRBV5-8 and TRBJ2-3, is EAGVTQSPTHLIKTRGQQATLRCSPISGHTSVYWYQQALGLGLQFLLWYDEGEERNRGNFPPRFSGRQFPNYSSELNVNALELEDSALYLCASSLRDLTRSDTQYFGPGTRLTVL.

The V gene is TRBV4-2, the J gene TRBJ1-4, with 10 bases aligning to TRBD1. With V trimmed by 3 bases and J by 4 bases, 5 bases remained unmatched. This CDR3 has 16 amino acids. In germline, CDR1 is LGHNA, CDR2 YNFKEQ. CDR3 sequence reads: CASSHGTGVLNEKLFF. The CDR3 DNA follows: TGTGCCAGCAGCCATGGGACAGGGGTCCTTAATGAAAAACTGTTTTTT.

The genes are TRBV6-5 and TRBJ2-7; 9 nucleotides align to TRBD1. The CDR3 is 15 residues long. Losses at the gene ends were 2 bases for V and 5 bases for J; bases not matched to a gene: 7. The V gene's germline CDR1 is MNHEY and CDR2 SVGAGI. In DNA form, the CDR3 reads TGTGCCAGCAGTTACGGGGACAGGGCATGGGACGAGCAGTACTTC. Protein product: CASSYGDRAWDEQYF.

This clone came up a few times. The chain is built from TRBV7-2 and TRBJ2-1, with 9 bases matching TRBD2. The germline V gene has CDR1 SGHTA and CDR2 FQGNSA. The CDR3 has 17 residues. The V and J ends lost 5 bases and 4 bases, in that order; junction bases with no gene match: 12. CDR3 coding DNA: TGTGCCAGCAGCGTTCACTCGCGGGGGGGGGAATACAATGAGCAGTTCTTC. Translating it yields CASSVHSRGGEYNEQFF.

The CDR3 here is CASVGGGLVDEQFF. CDR3 DNA: TGTGCCAGCGTCGGCGGGGGGCTTGTCGATGAGCAGTTCTTC. The genes are TRBV28 and TRBJ2-1; TRBD2 agrees at 8 bases. The germline V gene has CDR1 MDHEN and CDR2 SYDVKM. After removal of 8 bases from V and 8 bases from J, the junction contained 11 bases not matched to a gene. The CDR3 loop spans 14 amino acids.

The CDR3 spells CASTGGTGIGETQYF. In DNA form, the CDR3 reads TGTGCCAGCACGGGGGGGACAGGGATCGGGGAGACCCAGTACTTC. The chain carries TRBV6-5 and TRBJ2-5; D possibly corresponds to TRBD1 (9 bases). The germline gives CDR1 MNHEY, CDR2 SVGAGI. The CDR3 length is 15 residues. The V end lost 7 bases, the J end lost 5 bases, and 20 bases lay between the germline ends.

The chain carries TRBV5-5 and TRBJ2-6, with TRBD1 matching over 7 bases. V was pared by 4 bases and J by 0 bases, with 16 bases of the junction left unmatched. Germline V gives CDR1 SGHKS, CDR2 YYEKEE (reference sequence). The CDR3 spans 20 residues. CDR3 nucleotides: TGTGCCAGCAGCGGGACGGGACAGACTTTTCTCTTCTCTGGGGCCAACGTCCTGACTTTC. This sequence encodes CASSGTGQTFLFSGANVLTF.

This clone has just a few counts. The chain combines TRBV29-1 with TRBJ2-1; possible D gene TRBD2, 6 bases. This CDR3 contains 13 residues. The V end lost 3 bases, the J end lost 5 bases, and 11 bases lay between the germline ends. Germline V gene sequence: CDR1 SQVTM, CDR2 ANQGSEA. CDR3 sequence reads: CSVEGLNNNEQFF. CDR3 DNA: TGCAGCGTTGAGGGACTCAATAACAATGAGCAGTTCTTC.